This T cell receptor beta chain was documented in a study of patients and donors after allogeneic stem cell transplantation (TCRdb year 2020). The library was generated by RT-PCR. The run used a NextSeq 550. The raw public data were reprocessed by TCRdb itself: fastp quality trimming at Q25, MiXCR clonotype calling, in-frame beta chains only. Rows with one shared CDR3 protein collapse into an entry with the most common genes and DNA. The sample profile shows about 960,000 distinct CDR3 sequences; under 20% of them were found once. The ten biggest clones cover around 6% of the sample. For this clonotype: Its cognate antigen has yet to be identified. Within one base of it there is no much larger clone, and no base qualities were kept.

According to the germline V gene, CDR1 reads SGHDT and CDR2 reads YYEEEE. The germline ends are 21 bases apart after V is trimmed by 4 bases and J by 7 bases. The CDR3 covers 16 residues, taking in both the cysteine and the phenylalanine. The only DNA kept is the CDR3, 48 bases in frame from the first base. The clonotype was recovered from a human donor who was either an allogeneic HSCT recipient or a stem cell or donor lymphocyte infusion donor (not recorded which). It is not recorded whose cells these are; they may come from a transplant donor. Material for sequencing was blood, either unsorted or a sorted T cell fraction (not recorded which). The chain was built from TRBV5-6 and TRBJ1-3; the D gene is possibly TRBD1, with 6 bases matching. DNA sequence: TGTGCCAGCAGCATCTCGGGGGCTCTCTGGAGGAACACCATATATTTT. Its protein reads: CASSISGALWRNTIYF.